This is a list of T cell receptor beta chains from one sample in a study of shared clonotypes between healthy human individuals. Sequenced by immunoSEQ multiplex PCR; TCRdb stores in-frame clones only, minus some. The profile shows approximately 1.9 million clones, 90% to 95% of them singletons. The sequencing input was naive CD8+ T cells from PBMCs. These TCRs come from a man younger than 35 in good health. Some clones in this sample may be carry-over from other donors' samples. CDR3s leave out the opening cysteine and the closing phenylalanine or tryptophan. The order of the fields is clone size, J gene, V gene, CDR3 protein. Not all rows give a size; the values are once, few, many and, for expanded clones, a class.

>-|TRBJ2-7|TRBV28
ASSLTSGTAYEQY
>-|TRBJ2-2|TRBV27
ASSLWQDTGELF
>-|TRBJ2-5|TRBV9
ASSVGSWTGLRGQETQY
>-|TRBJ2-7|TRBV4-3
ASSQDLSSGRYEQY
>-|TRBJ2-5|TRBV27
ASRGQGRKETQY
>-|TRBJ2-1|TRBV4-3
ASSPSGGVRGEQF
>-|TRBJ1-5|TRBV4-3
ASSPSRGDQPQH
>-|TRBJ2-1|TRBV19
ASLPGLAGGQQF
>-|TRBJ2-7|TRBV9
ASSPGQGGNEQY
>-|TRBJ2-2|TRBV28
ASSLGTSLTGELF
>-|TRBJ2-3|TRBV4-1
ASSQDGDSTDTQY
>-|TRBJ2-1|TRBV28
ASSLGGLGPGLAGDYNEQF
>-|TRBJ2-1|TRBV27
ASSPLAVNEQF
>-|TRBJ1-2|TRBV19
ASSINEGFEYGYT
>-|TRBJ2-5|TRBV29-1
SAPPKVGGETQY
>-|TRBJ2-1|TRBV27
ASRPPGAYEQF
>-|TRBJ1-1|TRBV6-1
ASSGAEAF
>-|TRBJ2-7|TRBV10-3
AISGGLAGEVDEQY
>-|TRBJ2-7|TRBV7-9
ASSIGQEQY
>-|TRBJ2-2|TRBV11-2
ASSYPREGSNTGELF
>-|TRBJ1-2|TRBV5-6
ASSLGQSNYGYT
>-|TRBJ2-7|TRBV30
AWSPGLATYEQY
>-|TRBJ2-7|TRBV6-1
ASSEGLGLLYEQY
>-|TRBJ1-1|TRBV7-8
ASSSGVGGNTEAF
>-|TRBJ2-2|TRBV15
ATSRDWAANTGELF
>-|TRBJ2-2|TRBV19
ASTGTANTGELF
>-|TRBJ1-1|TRBV4-3
ASSPGQGAPEAF
>once|TRBJ2-7|TRBV2
ASTMDSTYEQY
>-|TRBJ2-4|TRBV28
ASSSRGRAKNIQY
>-|TRBJ2-7|TRBV28
ASSLLRQGAYEQY
>-|TRBJ2-1|TRBV27
ASSLSRGDSYNEQF
>-|TRBJ2-2|TRBV9
ASSVDGDLGYTGELF
>-|TRBJ2-3|TRBV27
ASSLWESADTQY
>-|TRBJ1-3|TRBV6-5
ASIGQRNTIY
>-|TRBJ2-5|TRBV2
ASSGTSGGETQY
>-|TRBJ2-1|TRBV28
ASSSNYNEQF
>-|TRBJ2-6|TRBV19
ASSIRGSGANVLT
>-|TRBJ2-1|TRBV27
ASSYEDSIEQF
>once|TRBJ2-1|TRBV2
ASREVSYNEQF
>-|TRBJ2-7|TRBV10-3
AVSSGFYEQY
>-|TRBJ2-7|TRBV6-5
ASSPGTSGTYEQY
>-|TRBJ2-7|TRBV11-2
ASSLDVDNEQY
>-|TRBJ1-4|TRBV15
ATSRGGRLDEKLF
>-|TRBJ2-5|TRBV27
ASRASPPGETQY
>-|TRBJ2-3|TRBV7-3
ASSLTFRGPTDTQY
>-|-|TRBV4-3
ASSQVLAEYNEQF
>once|TRBJ2-2|TRBV7-3
ASSLTTSGRAAGELF
>-|TRBJ2-3|TRBV7-9
ASSWAGEDTQY
>-|TRBJ2-7|TRBV5-4
ASSPGSPGEQY
>-|TRBJ2-1|TRBV4-3
ASSQETEGQGNEQF
>-|TRBJ2-1|TRBV25-1
ATGRAAEQF
>-|TRBJ2-1|TRBV5-1
ASSVIGGSREQF
>-|TRBJ2-7|TRBV2
ASKVSGAAPYEQY
>-|TRBJ1-1|TRBV2
ASSVDTEAF
>-|TRBJ2-1|TRBV28
ASSLGPPNEQF
>-|TRBJ2-1|TRBV7-6
ASQTSGVYNEQF
>-|TRBJ2-4|TRBV7-6
ASSIGDHQI